This T cell receptor beta chain was recorded in a study of Graves' ophthalmopathy and Graves' hyperthyroidism. Findings of the study overall: Blood contained most expanded thyroid clonotypes exceeding 0.001 frequency.

TCR beta CDR3 amplification used RNA transcripts. HTBI-primed RT-PCR formed the first round, and a multiplex PCR formed the second. MiXCR was run by TCRdb on the multiplex PCR reads, yielding one entry per CDR3 protein. Altogether 740,000 or so distinct CDR3 sequences are present, roughly 41% being singletons, with the ten largest covering 44%. This clonotype was counted ten times or more. The antigen is undetermined. V shed 5 bases and J shed 10 bases, with 27 bases lying between them. The CDR3 extends over 16 amino acids. Germline CDR1 is DFQATT and CDR2 is SNEGSKA (reference sequence). Sequencing used peripheral blood. The sequence came from an adult man with Graves' ophthalmopathy. The chain combines TRBV20-1 with TRBJ1-5; D is perhaps TRBD1 (5 bases). In DNA form, the CDR3 reads TGCAGTGCTGTGGACGCCAAACATCAGGGAAGGGAACCCCAGCATTTT. Encoded protein: CSAVDAKHQGREPQHF.